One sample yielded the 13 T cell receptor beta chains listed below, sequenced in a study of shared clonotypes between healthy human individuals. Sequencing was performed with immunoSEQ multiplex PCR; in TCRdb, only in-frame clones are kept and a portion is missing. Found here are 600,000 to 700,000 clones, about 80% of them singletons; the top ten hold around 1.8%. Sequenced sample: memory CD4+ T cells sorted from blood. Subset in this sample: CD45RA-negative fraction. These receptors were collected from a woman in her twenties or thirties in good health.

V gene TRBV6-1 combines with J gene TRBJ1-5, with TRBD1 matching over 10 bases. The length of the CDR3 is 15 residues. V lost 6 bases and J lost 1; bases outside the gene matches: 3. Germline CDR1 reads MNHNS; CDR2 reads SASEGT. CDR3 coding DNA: TGTGCCAGCAGACAGACAGGGGGCAGCAATCAGCCCCAGCATTTT. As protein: CASRQTGGSNQPQHF.

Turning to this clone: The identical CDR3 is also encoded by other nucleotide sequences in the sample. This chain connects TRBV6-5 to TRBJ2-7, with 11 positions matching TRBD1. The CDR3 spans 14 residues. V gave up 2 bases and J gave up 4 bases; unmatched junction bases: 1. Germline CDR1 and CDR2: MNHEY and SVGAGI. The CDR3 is CASSYGQGAYEQYF. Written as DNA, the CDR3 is TGTGCCAGCAGTTACGGACAGGGGGCTTACGAGCAGTACTTC.

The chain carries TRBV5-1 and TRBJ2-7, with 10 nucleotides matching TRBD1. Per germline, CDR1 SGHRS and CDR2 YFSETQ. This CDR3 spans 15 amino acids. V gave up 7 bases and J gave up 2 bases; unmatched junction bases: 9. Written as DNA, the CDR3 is TGCGCCAGCCGAATACGGACAGGGGGGGCCTACGAGCAGTACTTC. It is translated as CASRIRTGGAYEQYF. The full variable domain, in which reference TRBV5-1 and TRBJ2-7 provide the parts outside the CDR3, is KAGVTQTPRYLIKTRGQQVTLSCSPISGHRSVSWYQQTPGQGLQFLFEYFSETQRNKGNFPGRFSGRQFSNSRSEMNVSTLELGDSALYLCASRIRTGGAYEQYFGPGTRLTVT.

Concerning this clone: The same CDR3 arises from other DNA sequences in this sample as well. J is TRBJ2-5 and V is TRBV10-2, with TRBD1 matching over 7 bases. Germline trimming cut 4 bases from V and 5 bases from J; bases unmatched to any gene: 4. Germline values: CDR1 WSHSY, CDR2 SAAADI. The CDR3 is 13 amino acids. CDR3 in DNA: TGCGCCAGCAGTGGGACAGGCAAGGAGACCCAGTACTTC. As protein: CASSGTGKETQYF.

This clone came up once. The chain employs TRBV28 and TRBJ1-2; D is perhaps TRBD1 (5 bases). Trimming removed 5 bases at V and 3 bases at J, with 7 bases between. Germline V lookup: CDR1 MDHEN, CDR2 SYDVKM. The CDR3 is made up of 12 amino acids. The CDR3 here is CASSRDYYGYTF. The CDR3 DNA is TGTGCCAGCAGTCGGGACTACTATGGCTACACCTTC.

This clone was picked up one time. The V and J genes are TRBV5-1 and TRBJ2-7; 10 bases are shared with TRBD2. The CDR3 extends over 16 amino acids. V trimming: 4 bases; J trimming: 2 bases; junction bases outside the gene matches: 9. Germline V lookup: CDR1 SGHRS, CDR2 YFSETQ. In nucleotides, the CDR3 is TGCGCCAGCAGCGCGGCCGGACTAGCGGAGACCTACGAGCAGTACTTC. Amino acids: CASSAAGLAETYEQYF.

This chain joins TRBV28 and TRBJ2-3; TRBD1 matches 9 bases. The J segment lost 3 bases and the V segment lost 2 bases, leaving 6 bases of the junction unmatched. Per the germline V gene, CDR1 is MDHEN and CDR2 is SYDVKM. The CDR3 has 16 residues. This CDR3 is CASSLNRGRRTDTQYF. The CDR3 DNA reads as TGTGCCAGCAGTTTAAACAGGGGGCGAAGGACAGATACGCAGTATTTT.

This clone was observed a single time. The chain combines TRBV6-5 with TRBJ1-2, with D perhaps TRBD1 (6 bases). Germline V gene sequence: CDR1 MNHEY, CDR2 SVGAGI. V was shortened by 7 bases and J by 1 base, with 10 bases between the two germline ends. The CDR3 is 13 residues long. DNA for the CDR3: TGTGCCAGCACCATCAGGGGTAACTATGGCTACACCTTC. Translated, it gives CASTIRGNYGYTF.

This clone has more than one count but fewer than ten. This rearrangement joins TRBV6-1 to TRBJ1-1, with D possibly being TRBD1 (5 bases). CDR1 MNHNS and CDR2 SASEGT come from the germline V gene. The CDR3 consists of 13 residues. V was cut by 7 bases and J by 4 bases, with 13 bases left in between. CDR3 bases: TGTGCCAGCACCCCAGGGTCGCCCACTGAAGCTTTCTTT. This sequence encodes CASTPGSPTEAFF.

The CDR3 loop is CASIGGEEKLFF. The CDR3 nucleotides are TGTGCCAGCATCGGGGGGGAGGAAAAACTGTTTTTT. This chain joins TRBV7-9 and TRBJ1-4; tentative D call: TRBD1 (5 bases). V gave up 7 bases and J gave up 8 bases, with 11 bases separating them. Germline V gene data show CDR1 as SEHNR and CDR2 as FQNEAQ (reference sequence). The CDR3 runs to 12 residues.

The CDR3 sequence is CASSVRQGGTDTQYF. The DNA of the CDR3 is TGTGCCAGCAGCGTAAGACAGGGGGGCACAGATACGCAGTATTTT. The chain employs TRBV9 and TRBJ2-3, with 9 positions matching TRBD1. Germline CDR1 reads SGDLS; CDR2 reads YYNGEE. The CDR3 is 15 residues long. V was pared by 1 base and J by 1 base, with 1 base of the junction left unmatched.

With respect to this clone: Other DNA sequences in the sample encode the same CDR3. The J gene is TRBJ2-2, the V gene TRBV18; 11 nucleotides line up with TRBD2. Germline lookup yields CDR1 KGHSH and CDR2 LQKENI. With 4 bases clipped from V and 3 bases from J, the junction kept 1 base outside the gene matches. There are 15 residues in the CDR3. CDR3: CASSLGLADTGELFF. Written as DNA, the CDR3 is TGTGCCAGCTCACTGGGACTAGCGGACACCGGGGAGCTGTTTTTT.

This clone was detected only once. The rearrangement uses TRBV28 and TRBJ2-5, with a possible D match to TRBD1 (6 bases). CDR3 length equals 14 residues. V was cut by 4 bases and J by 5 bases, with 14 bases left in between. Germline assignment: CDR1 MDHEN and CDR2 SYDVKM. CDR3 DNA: TGTGCCAGCAGTTCCCCGGGACAAGGGGAGACCCAGTACTTC. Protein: CASSSPGQGETQYF. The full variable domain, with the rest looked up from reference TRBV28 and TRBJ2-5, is DVKVTQSSRYLVKRTGEKVFLECVQDMDHENMFWYRQDPGLGLRLIYFSYDVKMKEKGDIPEGYSVSREKKERFSLILESASTNQTSMYLCASSSPGQGETQYFGPGTRLLVL.